Given below is one TCR beta chain in context. Its target is unknown. Germline-derived CDR1 and CDR2 are MDHEN and SYDVKM. The CDR3 extends over 13 amino acids. This entry comes from a study of CXCR3-negative and CXCR3-positive naive CD8 T cells. Study context: A total of 110 million to 150 million TRB reads was generated, with about 1.5 +/- 0.3 million per library.

General study findings and limits: For naive cells, CXCR3-negative and CXCR3-positive subsets had similar TRBV-TRBJ usage; for memory cells, usage differed. Most assays used freshly isolated PBMCs, as cryopreservation partially reduced CXCR3. Surface CD5 looked about the same in the naive subsets, so the authors worked out TCR strength from TRB CDR3 properties.

UMI-tagged TRB cDNA libraries were built via 5' RACE. TCRdb reprocessed the 5' RACE reads, with one entry per CDR3 protein and no DNA. The sample table includes around 90,000 distinct CDR3 sequences. This TCR was recovered from a human donor in good health. Some clones in this sample may be carry-over from other donors' samples. Sequenced material: naive CXCR3- CD8+ T cells from blood. As for subset: CD45RO-CCR7+CD27+CD95- naive CD8+ T cells lacking CXCR3 (TNR3-). This rearrangement joins TRBV28 to TRBJ2-2; TCRdb's D gene call, TRBD1, goes unchecked for lack of DNA. CDR3 in amino acids: CASSPGVTGELFF.